Described below is a single TCR beta chain sequence and its context. As yet, its antigen is unknown. This CDR3 is 15 amino acids long. CDR1 is SGHNT, CDR2 YENEEA, per germline. Deletions cut 5 bases from V and 0 bases from J, with 13 bases between. Time point noted: blood from clinic visit 5 months post-surgery; TSC patient then seizure free. Sequencing was limited to surgery cases with top T cell transcript signatures in brain tissue. Before surgery, patients took at least one anti-epileptic drug. These data belong to a study of brain T cells in children with intractable seizures. Broader study findings: Absence of clones before surgery may stem from lower sequencing depth.

The assay was immunoSEQ multiplex PCR, and TCRdb's table has in-frame clones only and misses some. The top ten clones hold approximately 5% of a sample with under 400,000 clones, about 93% of them seen once. The sequences come from peripheral blood, collected approximately 5 months after surgery. The sequence was obtained from a boy younger than two with tuberous sclerosis and intractable seizures. The V call is TRBV11-3, the J call TRBJ1-1; D not resolved. For the CDR3, the DNA is TGTGCCAGCAGCCCCCTGACATATATGAACACTGAAGCTTTCTTT. It codes for CASSPLTYMNTEAFF.